The table lists the clone carrying this T cell receptor beta chain with a count of one. Antigen specificity is unknown. Under the ViraFEST assay, PBMC were stimulated with viral peptide pools so that antigen-specific CD4+ T cells expanded. Sequencing was performed afterwards. Following 10 days of culture, CD4+ T cells were isolated. The vaccine given was either BNT162b2 or mRNA-1273, in two doses. These data come from a study of vaccination effects on CD4 cells after COVID-19. About the study: Sampling occurred a median 72 days post second dose, range 14 to 241. Findings of the study overall: In vaccinees who were healthy, merely 1 out of 255 vaccine-induced clones cross-reacted with common cold coronaviruses. Marked clonal contraction of infection- and vaccine-induced clones was seen late after vaccination.

The CDR3 has 15 residues. CDR1 and CDR2 (germline): SGHVS, FQNEAQ. Trimming cost V 5 bases and J 0 bases, with 11 bases left between them. Sequenced by immunoSEQ multiplex PCR; TCRdb stores in-frame clones only, minus some. The table has around 30,000 clones, around 80% seen once; the top ten hold about 5%. This clonotype was obtained from a human donor who received a COVID-19 vaccine. Some clones in this sample may be carry-over from other donors' samples. This rearrangement joins TRBV7-8 to TRBJ1-3; D gene ambiguous. The specimen was CD4+ T cells from PBMCs cultured with SARS-CoV-2 spike peptides, collected after COVID-19 vaccination. CDR3 coding DNA: TGTGCCAGCAGCGCCCGACGGATCTCTGGAAACACCATATATTTT. It encodes CASSARRISGNTIYF.